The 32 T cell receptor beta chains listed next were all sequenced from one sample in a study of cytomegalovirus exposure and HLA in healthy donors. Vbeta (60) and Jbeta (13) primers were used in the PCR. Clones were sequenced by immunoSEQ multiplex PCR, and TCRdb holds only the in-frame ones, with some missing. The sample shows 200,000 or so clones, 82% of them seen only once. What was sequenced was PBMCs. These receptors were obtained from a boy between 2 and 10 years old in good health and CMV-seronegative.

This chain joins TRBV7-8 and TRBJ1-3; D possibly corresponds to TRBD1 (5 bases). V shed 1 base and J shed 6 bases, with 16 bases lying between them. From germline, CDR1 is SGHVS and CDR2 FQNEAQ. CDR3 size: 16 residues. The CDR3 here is CASSLGGLGGSNTIYF. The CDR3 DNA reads TGTGCCAGCAGCTTAGGGGGGTTGGGGGGGTCAAACACCATATATTTT.

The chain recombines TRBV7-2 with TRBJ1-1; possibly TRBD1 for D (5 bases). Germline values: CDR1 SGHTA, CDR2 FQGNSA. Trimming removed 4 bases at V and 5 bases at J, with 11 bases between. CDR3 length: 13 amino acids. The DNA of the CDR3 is TGTGCCAGCAGCTCAAAGCGGGGGACTGAAGCTTTCTTT. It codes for CASSSKRGTEAFF.

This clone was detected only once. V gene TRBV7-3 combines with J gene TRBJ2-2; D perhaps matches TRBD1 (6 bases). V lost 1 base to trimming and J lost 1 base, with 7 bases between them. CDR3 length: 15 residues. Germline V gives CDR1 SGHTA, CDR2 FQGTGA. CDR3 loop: CASSLRGQNTGELFF. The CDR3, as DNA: TGTGCCAGCAGCTTAAGGGGGCAGAACACCGGGGAGCTGTTTTTT.

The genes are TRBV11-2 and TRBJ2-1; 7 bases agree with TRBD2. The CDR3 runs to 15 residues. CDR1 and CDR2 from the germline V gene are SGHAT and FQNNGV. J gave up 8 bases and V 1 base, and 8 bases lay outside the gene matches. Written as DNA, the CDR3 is TGTGCCAGCAGCTTAGTGGGGCTAGCGGCGGATGAGCAGTTCTTC. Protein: CASSLVGLAADEQFF.

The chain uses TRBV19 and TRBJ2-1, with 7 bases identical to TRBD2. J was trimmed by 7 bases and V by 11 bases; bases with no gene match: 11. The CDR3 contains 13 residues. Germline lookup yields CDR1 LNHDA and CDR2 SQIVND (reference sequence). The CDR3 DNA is TGTGCCGGCTCAGGACTAGTGAGGAATGAGCAGTTCTTC. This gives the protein CAGSGLVRNEQFF.

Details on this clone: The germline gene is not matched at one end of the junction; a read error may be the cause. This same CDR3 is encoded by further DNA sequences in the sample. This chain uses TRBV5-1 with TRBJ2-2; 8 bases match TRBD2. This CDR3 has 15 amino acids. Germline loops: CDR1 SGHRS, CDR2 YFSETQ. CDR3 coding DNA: TGTGCCAGCAGCTTTGGCGGGGGGTACGCCGGGGAGCTGTTTTTT. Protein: CASSFGGGYAGELFF. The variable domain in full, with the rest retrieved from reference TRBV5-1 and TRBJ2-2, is KAGVTQTPRYLIKTRGQQVTLSCSPISGHRSVSWYQQTPGQGLQFLFEYFSETQRNKGNFPGRFSGRQFSNSRSEMNVSTLELGDSALYLCASSFGGGYAGELFFGEGSRLTVL.

The CDR3 nucleotides are TGTGCCAGCAGCGTATCAGACAGGACTGGAAACACCATATATTTT. It translates to CASSVSDRTGNTIYF. The genes are TRBV9 and TRBJ1-3; TRBD1 is a possible D gene (6 bases). The CDR3 loop spans 15 amino acids. Per the germline V gene, CDR1 is SGDLS and CDR2 is YYNGEE. The V and J ends lost 1 base and 2 bases respectively, with 10 bases between them.

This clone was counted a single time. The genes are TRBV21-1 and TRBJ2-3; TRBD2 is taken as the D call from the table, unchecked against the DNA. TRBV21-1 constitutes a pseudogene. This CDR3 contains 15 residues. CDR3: CASKGASGGSDTQYF. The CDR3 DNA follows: TGTGCCAGCAAGGGCGCTAGCGGGGGTTCAGATACGCAGTATTTT.

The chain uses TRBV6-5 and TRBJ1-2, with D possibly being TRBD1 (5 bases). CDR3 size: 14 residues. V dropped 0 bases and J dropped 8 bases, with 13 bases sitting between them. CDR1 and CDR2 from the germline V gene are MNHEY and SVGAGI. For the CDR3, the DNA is TGTGCCAGCAGTTACTCCGACAGTGCGGAGGGCTACACCTTC. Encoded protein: CASSYSDSAEGYTF.

The CDR3 reads CASSARARGEKLFF. CDR3 DNA: TGTGCCAGCAGTGCCAGGGCGCGGGGTGAAAAACTGTTTTTT. The chain is built from TRBV2 and TRBJ1-4; a weak D match, TRBD1 (5 bases). Germline loops: CDR1 SNHLY, CDR2 FYNNEI. The CDR3 sequence is 14 residues long. Trimming shortened V by 4 bases and J by 7 bases, and 13 bases separated the two germline ends.

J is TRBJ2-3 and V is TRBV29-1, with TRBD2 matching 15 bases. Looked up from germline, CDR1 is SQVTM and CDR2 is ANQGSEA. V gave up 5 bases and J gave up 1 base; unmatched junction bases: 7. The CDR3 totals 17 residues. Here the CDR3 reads CSVRRGLAGGRTDTQYF. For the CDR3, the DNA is TGCAGCGTTCGGAGGGGACTAGCGGGGGGCCGCACAGATACGCAGTATTTT.

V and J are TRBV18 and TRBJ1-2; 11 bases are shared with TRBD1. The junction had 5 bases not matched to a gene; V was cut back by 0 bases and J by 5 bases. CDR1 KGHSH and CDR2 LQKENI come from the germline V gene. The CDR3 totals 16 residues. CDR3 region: CASSPPDRGLWYGYTF. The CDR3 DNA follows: TGTGCCAGCTCACCACCGGACAGGGGGCTTTGGTATGGCTACACCTTC. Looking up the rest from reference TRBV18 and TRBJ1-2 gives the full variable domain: NAGVMQNPRHLVRRRGQEARLRCSPMKGHSHVYWYRQLPEEGLKFMVYLQKENIIDESGMPKERFSAEFPKEGPSILRIQQVVRGDSAAYFCASSPPDRGLWYGYTFGSGTRLTVV.

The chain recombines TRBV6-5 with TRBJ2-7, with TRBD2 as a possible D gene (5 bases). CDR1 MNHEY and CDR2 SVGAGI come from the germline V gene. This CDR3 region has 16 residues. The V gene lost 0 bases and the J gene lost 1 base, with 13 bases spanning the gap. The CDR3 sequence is CASSYSPLAGSYEQYF. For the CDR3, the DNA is TGTGCCAGCAGTTACTCGCCCCTCGCGGGTTCCTACGAGCAGTACTTC.

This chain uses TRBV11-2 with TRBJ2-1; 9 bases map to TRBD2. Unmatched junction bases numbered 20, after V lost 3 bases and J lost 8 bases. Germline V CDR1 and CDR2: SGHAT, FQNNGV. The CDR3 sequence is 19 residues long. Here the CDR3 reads CASSFSILGGGARSDEQFF. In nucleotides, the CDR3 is TGTGCCAGCAGCTTTAGTATTCTAGGCGGGGGGGCAAGAAGCGATGAGCAGTTCTTC.

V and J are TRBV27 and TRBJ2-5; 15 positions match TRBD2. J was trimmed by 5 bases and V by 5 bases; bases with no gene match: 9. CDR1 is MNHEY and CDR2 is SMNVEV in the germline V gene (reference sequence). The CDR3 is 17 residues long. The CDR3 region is CASSIGTSGGFRETQYF. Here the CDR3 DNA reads TGTGCCAGCAGTATCGGGACTAGCGGGGGGTTTCGGGAGACCCAGTACTTC.

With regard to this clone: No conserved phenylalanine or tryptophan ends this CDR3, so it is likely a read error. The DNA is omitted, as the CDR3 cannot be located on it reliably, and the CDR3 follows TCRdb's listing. This CDR3 is CASSVEDREYI. The V call is TRBV2, the J call TRBJ1-5; TRBD1 was called by the table and not checked on the DNA. Germline V CDR1 and CDR2: SNHLY, FYNNEI. Ends included, the CDR3 has 11 residues.

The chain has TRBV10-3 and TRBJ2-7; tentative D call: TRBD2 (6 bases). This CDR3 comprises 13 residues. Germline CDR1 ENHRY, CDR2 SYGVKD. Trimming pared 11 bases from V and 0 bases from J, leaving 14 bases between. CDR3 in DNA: TGTGCCGCGCGGGACGGGAGCTCCTACGAGCAGTACTTC. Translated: CAARDGSSYEQYF.

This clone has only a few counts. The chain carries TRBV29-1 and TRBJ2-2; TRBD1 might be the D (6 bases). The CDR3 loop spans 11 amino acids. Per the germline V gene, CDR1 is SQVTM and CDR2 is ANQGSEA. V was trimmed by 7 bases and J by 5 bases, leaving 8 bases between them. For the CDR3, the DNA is TGCAGCGCAGGGGATACCGGGGAGCTGTTTTTT. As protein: CSAGDTGELFF.

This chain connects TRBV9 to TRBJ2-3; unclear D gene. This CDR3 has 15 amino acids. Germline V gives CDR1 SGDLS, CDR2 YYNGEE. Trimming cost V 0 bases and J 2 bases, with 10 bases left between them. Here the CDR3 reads CASSVVERPTDTQYF. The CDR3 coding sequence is TGTGCCAGCAGCGTAGTTGAGCGACCCACAGATACGCAGTATTTT.

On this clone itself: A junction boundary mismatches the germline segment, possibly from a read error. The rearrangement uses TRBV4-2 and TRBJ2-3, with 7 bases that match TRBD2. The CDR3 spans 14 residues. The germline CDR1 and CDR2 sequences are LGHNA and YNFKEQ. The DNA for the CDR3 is TGTGCCAGCAGCCAAGATTGGTCGGGGACTACATTGGATTTT. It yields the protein CASSQDWSGTTLDF.

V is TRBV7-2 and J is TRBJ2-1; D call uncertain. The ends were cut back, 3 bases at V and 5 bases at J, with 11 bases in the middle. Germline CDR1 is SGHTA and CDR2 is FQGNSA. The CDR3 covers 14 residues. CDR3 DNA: TGTGCCAGCAGCTTGCAGGTAACGGACAATGAGCAGTTCTTC. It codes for CASSLQVTDNEQFF.

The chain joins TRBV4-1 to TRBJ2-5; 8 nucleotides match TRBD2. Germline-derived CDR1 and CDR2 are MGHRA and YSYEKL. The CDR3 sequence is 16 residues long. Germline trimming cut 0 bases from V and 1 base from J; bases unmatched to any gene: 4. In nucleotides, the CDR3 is TGCGCCAGCAGCCAAGATTTAGCGGGGCCCCAAGAGACCCAGTACTTC. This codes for CASSQDLAGPQETQYF.

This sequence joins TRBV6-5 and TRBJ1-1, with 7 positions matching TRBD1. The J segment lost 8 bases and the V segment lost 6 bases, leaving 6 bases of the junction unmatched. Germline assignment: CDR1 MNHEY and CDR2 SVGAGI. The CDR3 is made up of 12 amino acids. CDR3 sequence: CASSHRQGEAFF. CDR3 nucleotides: TGTGCCAGCAGCCACCGACAGGGCGAAGCTTTCTTT.

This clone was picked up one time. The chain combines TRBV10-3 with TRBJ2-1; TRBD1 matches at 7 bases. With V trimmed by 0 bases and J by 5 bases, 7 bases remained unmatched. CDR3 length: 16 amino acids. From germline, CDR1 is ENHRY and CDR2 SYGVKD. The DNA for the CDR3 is TGTGCCATCAGTGAGTCAGTAGGGGACAGCAACAATGAGCAGTTCTTC. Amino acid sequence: CAISESVGDSNNEQFF.

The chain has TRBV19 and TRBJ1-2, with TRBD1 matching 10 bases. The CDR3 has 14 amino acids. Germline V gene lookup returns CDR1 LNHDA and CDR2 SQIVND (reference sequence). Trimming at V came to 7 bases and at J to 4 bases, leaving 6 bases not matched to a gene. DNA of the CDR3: TGTGCCAGTATTATGACAGGGGGCTCCTATGGCTACACCTTC. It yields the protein CASIMTGGSYGYTF.

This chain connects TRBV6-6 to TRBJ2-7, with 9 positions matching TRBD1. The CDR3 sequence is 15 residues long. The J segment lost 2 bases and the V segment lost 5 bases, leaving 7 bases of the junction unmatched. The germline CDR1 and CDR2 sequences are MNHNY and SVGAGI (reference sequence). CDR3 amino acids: CASSDRDRETYEQYF. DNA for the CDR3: TGTGCCAGCAGTGACCGGGACAGGGAAACCTACGAGCAGTACTTC.

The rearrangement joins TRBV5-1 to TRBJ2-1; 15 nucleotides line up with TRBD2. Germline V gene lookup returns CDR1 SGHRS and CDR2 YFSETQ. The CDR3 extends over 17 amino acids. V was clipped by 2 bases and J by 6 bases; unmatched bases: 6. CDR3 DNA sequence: TGCGCCAGCAGCTTCGGACTAGCGGGGGGGCCCTCCAATGAGCAGTTCTTC. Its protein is CASSFGLAGGPSNEQFF. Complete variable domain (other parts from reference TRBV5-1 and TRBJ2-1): KAGVTQTPRYLIKTRGQQVTLSCSPISGHRSVSWYQQTPGQGLQFLFEYFSETQRNKGNFPGRFSGRQFSNSRSEMNVSTLELGDSALYLCASSFGLAGGPSNEQFFGPGTRLTVL.

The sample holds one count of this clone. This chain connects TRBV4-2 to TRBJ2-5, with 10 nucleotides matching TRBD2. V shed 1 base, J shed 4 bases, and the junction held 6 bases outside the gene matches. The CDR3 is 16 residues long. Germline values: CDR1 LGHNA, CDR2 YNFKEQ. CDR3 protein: CASSQGQRGGGETQYF. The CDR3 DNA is TGTGCCAGCAGCCAAGGACAGCGGGGGGGCGGAGAGACCCAGTACTTC.

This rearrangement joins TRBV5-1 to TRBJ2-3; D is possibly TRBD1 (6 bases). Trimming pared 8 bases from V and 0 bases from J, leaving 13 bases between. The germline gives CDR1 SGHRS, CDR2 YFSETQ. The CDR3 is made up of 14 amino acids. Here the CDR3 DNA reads TGCGCCAGTCTAAACAGGGAAAGCACAGATACGCAGTATTTT. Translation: CASLNRESTDTQYF. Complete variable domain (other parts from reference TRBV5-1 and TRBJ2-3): KAGVTQTPRYLIKTRGQQVTLSCSPISGHRSVSWYQQTPGQGLQFLFEYFSETQRNKGNFPGRFSGRQFSNSRSEMNVSTLELGDSALYLCASLNRESTDTQYFGPGTRLTVL.

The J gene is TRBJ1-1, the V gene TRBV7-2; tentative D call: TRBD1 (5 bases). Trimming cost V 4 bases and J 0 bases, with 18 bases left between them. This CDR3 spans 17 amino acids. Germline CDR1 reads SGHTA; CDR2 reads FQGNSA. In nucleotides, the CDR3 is TGTGCCAGCAGCTCACGGGGGGGGACCCTGTTGAACACTGAAGCTTTCTTT. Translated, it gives CASSSRGGTLLNTEAFF.

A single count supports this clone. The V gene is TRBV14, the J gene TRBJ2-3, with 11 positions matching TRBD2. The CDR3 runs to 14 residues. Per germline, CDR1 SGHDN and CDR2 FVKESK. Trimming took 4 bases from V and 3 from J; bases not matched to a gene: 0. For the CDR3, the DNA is TGTGCCAGCAGCCTAGCGGGGGGGACAGATACGCAGTATTTT. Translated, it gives CASSLAGGTDTQYF. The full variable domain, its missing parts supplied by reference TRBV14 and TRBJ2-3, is EAGVTQFPSHSVIEKGQTVTLRCDPISGHDNLYWYRRVMGKEIKFLLHFVKESKQDESGMPNNRFLAERTGGTYSTLKVQPAELEDSGVYFCASSLAGGTDTQYFGPGTRLTVL.

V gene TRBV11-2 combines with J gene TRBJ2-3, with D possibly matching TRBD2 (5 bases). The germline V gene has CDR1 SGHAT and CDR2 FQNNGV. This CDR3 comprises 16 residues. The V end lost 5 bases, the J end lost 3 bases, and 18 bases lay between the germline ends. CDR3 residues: CASSHPLRSGTDTQYF. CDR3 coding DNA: TGTGCCAGCAGCCACCCCCTGCGAAGCGGTACAGATACGCAGTATTTT.